The clone carrying this TCR beta chain was found many times. Its antigen is not known. This record belongs to a study of post-analysis software for immune sequencing data. The overall study: Some patients lacked subtype; others had relapsing-remitting, secondary progressive or progressive-relapsing disease.

This CDR3 has 14 amino acids. The germline gives CDR1 KGHDR, CDR2 SFDVKD. The V gene lost 6 bases and the J gene lost 2 bases, with 10 bases spanning the gap. Built from TCR beta cDNA, the libraries had unique molecular identifiers in them. About 500,000 cDNA molecules came from around 1 to 10 million T cells. One entry per CDR3 protein results from TCRdb running MiXCR on the PCR reads. The top ten hold around 4.8% of the sample, which has a few hundred thousand distinct CDR3 sequences, just over 35% seen once. The study, taken as a whole, reports: Controls had lower frequencies than patients of roughly five TRBV segments, which included TRBV5-6, TRBV5-1 and TRBV20-1. Compared with controls, patients showed significantly lower normalized Chao1 diversity. By F measure, strong co-clustering occurred among samples prepared in the same batch.

Material: blood. The TCR originated in a girl aged 10 to 17 with multiple sclerosis. The chain links TRBV24-1 to TRBJ2-1; tentative D call: TRBD1 (5 bases). The CDR3 here is CATSNRITYNEQFF. The CDR3 DNA reads as TGTGCCACCAGTAACAGGATCACCTACAATGAGCAGTTCTTC.